These T cell receptor beta chains were read from a single sample in a study of technical replicates of blood from a handful of donors. Produced via immunoSEQ multiplex PCR; TCRdb's table is partial and in-frame only. Here the sample spans more than 75,000 clones, 93% being singletons. The sample consisted of T cells isolated from PBMCs. All receptors derive from a human donor in good health. CDR3s include the opening cysteine and the closing phenylalanine or tryptophan. The D gene is left open where the match is weak. Part of the rows lack a size; the others show once, few, many or a class for expanded clones.

TRBJ2-7 - - TRBV19 TGTGCCAGTAGTATACGGGGTCCCGGGAGCTCCTACGAGCAGTACTTC CASSIRGPGSSYEQYF
TRBJ1-5 - - TRBV6-1 TGTGCCAGCAGTGAATATGGGCAGGGTAATCAGCCCCAGCATTTT CASSEYGQGNQPQHF
TRBJ1-2 once - TRBV19 TGTGCCAGCCGTGACGGGTCCCTTATGCGGGGCTACACCTTC CASRDGSLMRGYTF
TRBJ2-5 - TRBD1 TRBV7-3 TGTGCCAGCAGCTTAACGGGGACAGGGGTTTGGGAGACCCAGTACTTC CASSLTGTGVWETQYF
TRBJ1-2 - TRBD1 TRBV28 TGTGCCAGCAGTTCCCCGCCAGGGGGCTATGGCTACACCTTC CASSSPPGGYGYTF
TRBJ2-7 - - TRBV13 TGTGCCAGCAGCTCTCGGAGCTCCTACGAGCAGTACTTC CASSSRSSYEQYF
TRBJ2-2 - TRBD2 TRBV28 TGTGCCAGCAGTTTGTCGGGACTAGCGGTTGGGAACACCGGGGAGCTGTTTTTT CASSLSGLAVGNTGELFF
TRBJ2-7 - TRBD2 TRBV5-4 TGTGCCAGCAGCTTAGGGGGACTAGCGGCTTCCTACGAGCAGTACTTC CASSLGGLAASYEQYF
TRBJ1-1 - - TRBV2 TGTGCCAGCAGTGAGACAGCCACGAACACTGAAGCTTTCTTT CASSETATNTEAFF
TRBJ2-5 - - TRBV15 TGTGCCACCAGCAGGCAGGACAACCAAGAGACCCAGTACTTC CATSRQDNQETQYF
TRBJ1-5 - TRBD1 TRBV2 TGTGCCAGCATACAGGGGGAGCGTCAGCCCCAGCATTTT CASIQGERQPQHF
TRBJ2-1 - TRBD1 TRBV29-1 TGCAGCGTTGGAGTGGTGGCAGGGGGCTCCTACAATGAGCAGTTCTTC CSVGVVAGGSYNEQFF
TRBJ2-4 - - TRBV28 TGTGCCAGCAGCCCAGGGAATCTCAAAAACATTCAGTACTTC CASSPGNLKNIQYF
TRBJ1-1 - TRBD1 TRBV19 TGTGCCAGTAGTATTCGTCCCGGGACAGGGGGCTTTGGAGCTTTCTTT CASSIRPGTGGFGAFF
TRBJ2-1 - - TRBV11-2 TGTGCCAGCAGCTTAAGGAGTAGCTCCTACAATGAGCAGTTCTTC CASSLRSSSYNEQFF
TRBJ1-4 - TRBD1 TRBV6-4 TGTGCCAGCAGTAGAACCGGGACAGGGGGAGAAAAACTGTTTTTT CASSRTGTGGEKLFF
TRBJ2-7 - TRBD1 TRBV7-9 TGTGCCAGCTCGCCATCCCGGGACAGCAGCTCCTACGAGCAGTACTTC CASSPSRDSSSYEQYF
TRBJ2-5 - TRBD1 TRBV25-1 TGTGCCAGCAGGAAGGGACAGCCTGCGGGGACCCAGTACTTC CASRKGQPAGTQYF
TRBJ1-1 once - TRBV9 TGTGCCAGCAGCGTAGTCCAGGGAGGCATTAACACTGAAGCTTTCTTT CASSVVQGGINTEAFF
TRBJ2-3 - TRBD1 TRBV30 TGTGCCTGGAGTGAACTGACAGGGAACACAGATACGCAGTATTTT CAWSELTGNTDTQYF
TRBJ2-5 once TRBD2 TRBV15 TGTGCCACCAGCGGACACAGCGGGAGGGCCCAAGAGACCCAGTACTTC CATSGHSGRAQETQYF
TRBJ2-7 few TRBD1 TRBV5-1 TGCGCCAGCAGCGCCTTCACGGGACAGGGTGCCTACGAGCAGTACTTC CASSAFTGQGAYEQYF
TRBJ2-3 - TRBD2 TRBV27 TGTGCCAGCAGTCGGACTAGCGGTAGCACAGATACGCAGTATTTT CASSRTSGSTDTQYF
TRBJ1-1 - TRBD1 TRBV7-2 TGTGCCAGCAGCCGGACAGGTAGGATGAACACTGAAGCTTTCTTT CASSRTGRMNTEAFF
TRBJ1-1 - - TRBV19 TGTGCCAGTAGTGTGGGGGAGGACACTGGAGCTTTCTTT CASSVGEDTGAFF
TRBJ2-7 - - TRBV2 TGTGCCAGCAGTGAGGAGCAGGGAGGTTACGAGCAGTACTTC CASSEEQGGYEQYF